These 10 T cell receptor beta chains originate from one sample sequenced in a study of breast tumors, draining lymph nodes, adjacent tissues. The lymph nodes were axillary draining lymph nodes from breast cancer patients. TCRdb analysed the multiplex PCR reads with MiXCR anew, one entry per CDR3 protein. The table includes 250,000 or so distinct CDR3 sequences, 30% to 35% detected once. Source material: axillary lymph node tissue. Receptor source: a female donor with breast cancer. Some clones in this sample may be carry-over from other donors' samples.

This clonotype was seen ten or more times. The chain recombines TRBV7-6 with TRBJ2-7, with 9 nucleotides matching TRBD1. Germline loops: CDR1 SGHVS, CDR2 FNYEAQ. This CDR3 is 15 amino acids long. Losses at the gene ends were 5 bases for V and 4 bases for J; bases not matched to a gene: 9. The CDR3 sequence is CASSLTGTGNYEQYF. CDR3 in DNA: TGTGCCAGCAGCCTGACCGGGACAGGGAATTACGAGCAGTACTTC.

As to this clonotype: A much larger clone lies one base from this, so it may be a read error. The gene calls are TRBV7-2 and TRBJ2-2; unclear D gene. The length of the CDR3 is 13 residues. CDR1 is SGHTA and CDR2 is FQGNSA in the germline V gene. V lost 6 bases, J lost 4 bases, and 9 bases lay in between. For the CDR3, the DNA is TGTGCCAGCAGTGGAGTGGGCACCGGGGAGCTGTTTTTT. Its protein product is CASSGVGTGELFF.

Comment on this clonotype: A much larger clone differs from this one at a single base, so this may be a read error. The chain carries TRBV12-3 or TRBV12-4 and TRBJ1-3; possible D gene TRBD1, 5 bases. V was trimmed by 5 bases and J by 3 bases, leaving 14 bases between them. This CDR3 comprises 15 residues. CDR3 residues: CASSNGARVGNTIYF. The CDR3 DNA follows: TGTGCCAGCAGTAACGGGGCGCGGGTTGGAAACACCATATATTTT.

V gene TRBV15 combines with J gene TRBJ2-1; the match to TRBD2 covers 7 bases. The ends lost 5 bases at V and 9 bases at J; junction bases unmatched: 4. Germline V lookup: CDR1 LNHNV, CDR2 YYDKDF (reference sequence). The CDR3 is 12 residues long. The CDR3 reads CATSRGSVEQFF. For the CDR3, the DNA is TGTGCCACCAGCCGCGGGAGTGTTGAGCAGTTCTTC.

As concerns this clonotype: A much larger clonotype is one base distant, so this may be a read error. CDR3: CASSGARKDTSYEQYF. CDR3 DNA sequence: TGTGCCAGCAGTGGGGCCAGGAAAGACACGTCCTACGAGCAGTACTTC. This sequence joins TRBV12-3 or TRBV12-4 and TRBJ2-7; TRBD1 might be the D (5 bases). The CDR3 contains 16 residues. The V and J ends lost 5 bases and 1 base respectively, with 18 bases between them.

The rearrangement joins TRBV27 to TRBJ2-2, with 10 bases that match TRBD2. Germline-derived CDR1 and CDR2 are MNHEY and SMNVEV (reference sequence). The CDR3 totals 16 residues. The ends lost 2 bases at V and 7 bases at J; junction bases unmatched: 7. CDR3 protein: CASSLALAGVGGELFF. The DNA of the CDR3 is TGTGCCAGCAGTTTAGCGCTAGCGGGAGTCGGCGGGGAGCTGTTTTTT.

This clonotype occurred many times. The chain joins TRBV10-1 to TRBJ2-2; D is unresolved. Germline-derived CDR1 and CDR2 are WNHNN and SYGVQD (reference sequence). V lost 3 bases and J lost 6, with 5 bases in between. This CDR3 contains 12 residues. The CDR3 protein is CASSDPSGELFF. The CDR3 nucleotides read TGCGCCAGCAGTGATCCATCCGGGGAGCTGTTTTTT.

As regards this clonotype: This CDR3 fails to terminate in the conserved phenylalanine or tryptophan, so it likely reflects a read error. The DNA is left out, because the CDR3 cannot be placed on it with certainty; the CDR3 is given as TCRdb lists it. The J gene is TRBJ1-5, the V gene TRBV19; the table's D call, TRBD1, was not checked against the DNA. Termini included, the CDR3 measures 16 amino acids. Germline-derived CDR1 and CDR2 are LNHDA and SQIVND (reference sequence). Here the CDR3 reads CASSRKQGAGNQPQRS.

As regards this clonotype: This could be a read error, since a much larger clone is one nucleotide away. The chain recombines TRBV5-1 with TRBJ1-4; D is possibly TRBD1 (6 bases). This CDR3 has 15 residues. CDR1 and CDR2 from the germline V gene are SGHRS and YFSETQ. CDR3 in amino acids: CASSGGHLSNERLFF. The CDR3, as DNA: TGCGCCAGCAGCGGGGGACACCTCTCTAATGAAAGACTGTTTTTT.

This clonotype was counted at least ten times. The V call is TRBV5-1, the J call TRBJ2-3, with TRBD2 matching 7 bases. CDR3 size: 15 residues. Trimming cost V 0 bases and J 1 base; bases outside gene matches: 2. CDR1 and CDR2 from the germline V gene are SGHRS and YFSETQ. Here the CDR3 reads CASSLEAGGTDTQYF. CDR3 sequence (DNA): TGCGCCAGCAGCTTGGAGGCGGGAGGCACAGATACGCAGTATTTT.